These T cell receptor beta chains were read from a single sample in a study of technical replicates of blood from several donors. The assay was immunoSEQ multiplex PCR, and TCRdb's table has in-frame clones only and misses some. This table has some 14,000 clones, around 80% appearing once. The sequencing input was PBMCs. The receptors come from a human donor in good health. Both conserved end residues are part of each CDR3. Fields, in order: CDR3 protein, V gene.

CTSSHGLAGAREQYF | TRBV1
CASSPFPVTSGRRELFF | TRBV11-2
CASSPHRDDEQYF | TRBV18
CASSMGRGHTGELFF | TRBV19
CATPMVTEAFF | TRBV27
CASSLARAGGGVEQYF | TRBV28
CASSPVRRVSTDTQYF | TRBV28
CATSVTISSYNEQFF | TRBV15
CASSYGGYTDTQYF | TRBV19
CASSEDSSQWWSYNEQFF | TRBV6-1
CSVLDSFNQPQHF | TRBV29-1
CSVGTGSSYEQYF | TRBV29-1
CASSLGLAGGTSYEQYF | TRBV5-5
CASRGGMNTEAFF | TRBV6-4
CASSPQGGNTEAFF | TRBV9
CASSPPRGAGGPYNEQFF | TRBV18
CATSREGSWDQYF | TRBV15
CASSAIHRDNEQFF | TRBV19
CASSQVSLAVNTGELFF | TRBV4-1
CASSLFGTSGPNEQFF | TRBV27
CASSYTGLADYEQYF | TRBV6-5
CASSSRAGDRADPYEQYF | TRBV12-1
CASSAGDYGYTF | TRBV10-1
CASSHPGLATGELFF | TRBV5-1
CASSPGGGSGYTF | TRBV7-6
CASSAGLAGGNEQYF | TRBV9
CASSEMVTHRVF | TRBV2
CAIEEGLGNTIYF | TRBV6-1
CAWMGTVGYEQYF | TRBV30
CASTAQGARETQYF | TRBV6-5
CASSVGLGSTDTQYF | TRBV9
CAWSGGLLGSEAFF | TRBV30
CASGSAETQYF | TRBV2
CASSFSGQLNTEAFF | TRBV28
CASSLGTPAGELFF | TRBV28
CASSLGTGNSNQPQHF | TRBV5-1
CASSFTSIESYTF | TRBV28
CASSIGGRASEQFF | TRBV19
CAWSQRGIQYF | TRBV30
CASLVSGSGGELFF | TRBV10-2
CASSLGAGGANVLTF | TRBV5-5
CASSVETSGKTDTQYF | TRBV9
CASSEAGPGYTF | TRBV2
CASGLVPLLGPLHNEQFF | TRBV12-5
CASSFDSLYTEAFF | TRBV27
CASFAWGHGNQPQHF | TRBV28
CASQGGGQGSTGELFF | TRBV7-6
CASSYSGVGGGQPQHF | TRBV6-5